This T cell receptor beta chain was found in a study of T cell repertoires in cytomegalovirus infection. Study-wide context: Public TCR beta signatures were indicative of both CMV infection and a matching HLA type. Study-level points and caveats: The ex vivo response showed dominance by HLA-C-restricted CMV-specific TCR beta clonotypes.

TCRdb redid the calling of the reads with MiXCR, one entry per CDR3 protein. The sample yields about 260,000 distinct CDR3 sequences, roughly an eighth seen once. This clonotype was seen only a few times. Its antigen is as yet unknown. This CDR3 is 15 amino acids long. The germline gives CDR1 MNHNY, CDR2 SVGAGI (reference sequence). Trimming left V 7 bases short and J 4 bases short, with 14 bases between. This chain joins TRBV6-6 and TRBJ2-6; D tentatively fits TRBD1 or TRBD2 (7 bases each). The receptor's source is a human donor in good health (CMV status not recorded). Some clones in this sample may be carry-over from other donors' samples. Specimen: PBMCs. CDR3 amino acids: CASTRGGSGANVLTF. The CDR3 DNA reads as TGTGCCAGCACCAGGGGGGGTTCAGGGGCCAACGTCCTGACTTTC.